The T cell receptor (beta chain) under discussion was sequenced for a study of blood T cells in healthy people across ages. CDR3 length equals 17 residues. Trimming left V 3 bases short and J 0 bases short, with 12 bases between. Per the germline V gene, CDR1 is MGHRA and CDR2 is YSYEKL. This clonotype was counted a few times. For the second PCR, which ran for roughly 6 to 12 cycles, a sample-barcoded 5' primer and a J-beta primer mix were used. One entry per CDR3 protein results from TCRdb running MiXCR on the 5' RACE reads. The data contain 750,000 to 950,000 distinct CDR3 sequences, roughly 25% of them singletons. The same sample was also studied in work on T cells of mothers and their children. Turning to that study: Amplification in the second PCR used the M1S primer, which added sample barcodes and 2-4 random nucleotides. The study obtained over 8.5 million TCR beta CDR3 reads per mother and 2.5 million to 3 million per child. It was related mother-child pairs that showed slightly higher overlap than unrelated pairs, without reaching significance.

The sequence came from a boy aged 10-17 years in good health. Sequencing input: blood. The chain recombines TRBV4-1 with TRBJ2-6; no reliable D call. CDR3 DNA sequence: TGCGCCAGCAGCCAGGTGGTTGGGGACTCTGGGGCCAACGTCCTGACTTTC. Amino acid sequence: CASSQVVGDSGANVLTF.